Below, 21 T cell receptor beta chains from the same sample are listed, as sequenced in a study of post-analysis software for immune sequencing data. Sequencing libraries made from TCR beta cDNA carried unique molecular identifiers. TCRdb analysed the PCR reads with MiXCR anew, one entry per CDR3 protein. The sample lists about 800,000 distinct CDR3 sequences, 25% to 30% occurring once. Study-level findings and limits: TRBV5-6, TRBV5-1 and TRBV20-1 belonged to a set of about five TRBV segments that were more frequent in patients than controls.

Their antigens are not known. Sequenced sample: blood. The receptor set was obtained from a girl between 10 and 17 years old with multiple sclerosis.

This clonotype was picked up a small number of times. V usage is TRBV20-1 and J usage is TRBJ2-5; possibly TRBD1 or TRBD2 for D (5 bases each). The V and J ends lost 0 bases and 4 bases respectively, with 24 bases between them. CDR3 length equals 18 residues. CDR1 DFQATT and CDR2 SNEGSKA come from the germline V gene (reference sequence). The CDR3 reads CSARDWRSLLERGETQYF. As DNA, the CDR3 is TGCAGTGCTAGAGATTGGCGATCCCTACTAGAAAGGGGAGAGACCCAGTACTTC.

This sequence joins TRBV5-1 and TRBJ2-5; D is tentatively TRBD1 or TRBD2 (6 bases each). The germline gives CDR1 SGHRS, CDR2 YFSETQ. V was shortened by 0 bases and J by 1 base, with 10 bases between the two germline ends. This CDR3 contains 15 residues. This CDR3 reads CASSLDREAQETQYF. The CDR3, as DNA: TGCGCCAGCAGCTTGGACAGGGAGGCCCAAGAGACCCAGTACTTC.

The rearrangement uses TRBV12-3 or TRBV12-4 and TRBJ1-5; D not resolved. Trimming removed 5 bases at V and 1 base at J, with 9 bases between. The CDR3 consists of 14 residues. The CDR3 region has the DNA TGTGCCAGCAGTAGAATGGGGAGCAATCAGCCCCAGCATTTT. Translating it yields CASSRMGSNQPQHF.

This clonotype showed up just a few times. The chain is built from TRBV20-1 and TRBJ2-1; TRBD2 agrees at 8 bases. Trimming took 1 base from V and 7 from J; bases not matched to a gene: 9. Germline V gives CDR1 DFQATT, CDR2 SNEGSKA (reference sequence). This CDR3 is built from 15 residues. CDR3 nucleotide sequence: TGCAGTGCTAGAGGGGGACCGGGGGGGCATAATGAGCAGTTCTTC. Its translation is CSARGGPGGHNEQFF.

This clonotype was counted many times. The chain couples TRBV29-1 to TRBJ1-2; 7 nucleotides match TRBD1. CDR1 is SQVTM and CDR2 is ANQGSEA in the germline V gene. The CDR3 runs to 14 residues. With V trimmed by 6 bases and J by 0 bases, 7 bases remained unmatched. DNA of the CDR3: TGCAGCGTCGTAGAGGGGGCGTCTAACTATGGCTACACCTTC. It specifies CSVVEGASNYGYTF.

The J gene is TRBJ2-5, the V gene TRBV20-1; 10 bases map to TRBD2. After removal of 3 bases from V and 11 bases from J, the junction contained 12 bases not matched to a gene. The germline CDR1 and CDR2 sequences are DFQATT and SNEGSKA (reference sequence). CDR3 size: 14 residues. DNA for the CDR3: TGCAGTGCTAGTCGGACTAGCGGTGACAATGAGCAGTACTTC. Translated, it gives CSASRTSGDNEQYF.

A remark on this clonotype: A read error may be the cause here, since a much bigger clone is one base away. V is TRBV7-8 and J is TRBJ2-1; tentatively, D is TRBD2 (5 bases). The ends were cut back, 1 base at V and 13 bases at J, with 14 bases in the middle. This CDR3 contains 13 residues. Per the germline V gene, CDR1 is SGHVS and CDR2 is FQNEAQ. CDR3: CASSLVLRETQFF. The CDR3 nucleotides read TGTGCCAGCAGCTTAGTACTGAGGGAGACCCAGTTCTTC.

The table lists this clonotype with a count of one. J is TRBJ2-1 and V is TRBV5-1; 14 nucleotides align to TRBD2. This CDR3 is 18 amino acids long. V lost 3 bases to trimming and J lost 3 bases; unmatched junction nucleotides: 8. CDR1 and CDR2 from the germline V gene are SGHRS and YFSETQ. Here the CDR3 reads CASSSLGTSGSSYNEQFF. The CDR3 region has the DNA TGCGCCAGCAGCTCCCTCGGGACTAGCGGGAGTAGCTACAATGAGCAGTTCTTC.

This clonotype was observed a handful of times. The CDR3, as DNA: TGTGCCAGCAGTATCGGCTCCGCTAATGAAAAACTGTTTTTT. It codes for CASSIGSANEKLFF. The chain joins TRBV7-9 to TRBJ1-4; D call uncertain. The germline CDR1 and CDR2 sequences are SEHNR and FQNEAQ (reference sequence). The CDR3 length is 14 residues. The germline V and J ends were trimmed by 6 bases and 3 bases, with 11 bases remaining between them. Supplemented by reference TRBV7-9 and TRBJ1-4, the full variable domain reads DTGVSQNPRHKITKRGQNVTFRCDPISEHNRLYWYRQTLGQGPEFLTYFQNEAQLEKSRLLSDRFSAERPKGSFSTLEIQRTEQGDSAMYLCASSIGSANEKLFFGSGTQLSVL.

This sequence joins TRBV5-1 and TRBJ2-1; 9 bases are a match to TRBD2. There are 16 residues in the CDR3. Germline values: CDR1 SGHRS, CDR2 YFSETQ. V was clipped by 0 bases and J by 4 bases; unmatched bases: 5. The CDR3 nucleotides read TGCGCCAGCAGCTTGGTTGCTAGCGGGAATTACAATGAGCAGTTCTTC. It translates to CASSLVASGNYNEQFF.

This sequence joins TRBV7-2 and TRBJ1-2; D is perhaps TRBD1 (6 bases). CDR3 length equals 15 residues. The germline V and J ends were trimmed by 4 bases and 6 bases, with 18 bases remaining between them. CDR1 is SGHTA and CDR2 is FQGNSA in the germline V gene. CDR3 amino acids: CASSSQGTGLHGYTF. As DNA, the CDR3 is TGTGCCAGCAGCTCCCAAGGTACAGGGCTCCATGGCTACACCTTC.

The chain has TRBV20-1 and TRBJ1-6, with D perhaps TRBD1 (6 bases). Trimming removed 3 bases at V and 7 bases at J, with 13 bases between. The germline gives CDR1 DFQATT, CDR2 SNEGSKA (reference sequence). CDR3 length equals 14 residues. CDR3 region: CSASALGGNSPLHF. CDR3 DNA sequence: TGCAGTGCTAGCGCTTTGGGGGGCAATTCACCCCTCCACTTT.

Concerning this clonotype itself: This may arise from a read error, as a much more abundant clone is one base away. This sequence joins TRBV27 and TRBJ1-5; D is undetermined. V was cut by 3 bases and J by 0 bases, with 3 bases left in between. In germline, CDR1 is MNHEY, CDR2 SMNVEV (reference sequence). The CDR3 extends over 13 amino acids. The CDR3 DNA reads TGTGCCAGCAGTTTGATTAGCAATCAGCCCCAGCATTTT. It yields the protein CASSLISNQPQHF.

J is TRBJ2-2 and V is TRBV2, with 7 bases lining up with TRBD1. The CDR3 is 16 amino acids. V lost 5 bases, J lost 1 base, and 7 bases stayed unmatched. Per germline, CDR1 SNHLY and CDR2 FYNNEI. Written as DNA, the CDR3 is TGTGCCAGCAGTTTGGACAGGCAGGAGAACACCGGGGAGCTGTTTTTT. It yields the protein CASSLDRQENTGELFF.

The sample holds many counts of this clonotype. CDR3 nucleotides: TGTGCCAGCAGCCTCCAGGCAGGGGGTCAGGACGAGCAGTACTTC. This codes for CASSLQAGGQDEQYF. The chain uses TRBV3-1 and TRBJ2-7; 7 nucleotides line up with TRBD1. The CDR3 consists of 15 residues. V shed 4 bases, J shed 5 bases, and the junction held 11 bases outside the gene matches. The germline gives CDR1 LGHDT, CDR2 YNNKEL (reference sequence).

This clonotype was found a few times. V is TRBV10-3 and J is TRBJ1-1; the match to TRBD1 covers 9 bases. Germline V lookup: CDR1 ENHRY, CDR2 SYGVKD. The ends lost 6 bases at V and 5 bases at J; junction bases unmatched: 7. The CDR3 is 14 residues long. Here the CDR3 DNA reads TGTGCCATCAGGACCACAGGGGGCGAGACTGAAGCTTTCTTT. Translation: CAIRTTGGETEAFF.

In this sample, this clonotype turned up a few times. This rearrangement joins TRBV14 to TRBJ2-1, with D possibly called TRBD1 or TRBD2 (5 bases each). V dropped 0 bases and J dropped 8 bases, with 17 bases sitting between them. The V gene's germline CDR1 is SGHDN and CDR2 FVKESK. The CDR3 totals 16 residues. In nucleotides, the CDR3 is TGTGCCAGCAGCCAAGATGAGGTGGGACCCCTTCATGAGCAGTTCTTC. Translation: CASSQDEVGPLHEQFF.

The chain is built from TRBV10-3 and TRBJ1-2, with TRBD1 matching 8 bases. J lost 4 bases, V lost 8 bases, and 6 bases had no gene match. The CDR3 covers 13 residues. Germline assignment: CDR1 ENHRY and CDR2 SYGVKD. CDR3 in DNA: TGTGCCATCGGAACGACAGGGGTCTATGGCTACACCTTC. It encodes CAIGTTGVYGYTF.

The CDR3 sequence is CASAGTGNYGYTF. Written as DNA, the CDR3 is TGTGCCAGCGCCGGGACAGGGAACTATGGCTACACCTTC. The J gene is TRBJ1-2, the V gene TRBV2; 9 bases fit TRBD1. The CDR3 consists of 13 residues. Trimming removed 8 bases from V and 2 bases from J; junction bases left unmatched: 3. Germline values: CDR1 SNHLY, CDR2 FYNNEI.

This clonotype showed up just once. The rearrangement links TRBV5-1 to TRBJ2-1; 10 nucleotides line up with TRBD2. V shed 0 bases, J shed 5 bases, and the junction held 5 bases outside the gene matches. The CDR3 loop spans 16 amino acids. Germline CDR1 is SGHRS and CDR2 is YFSETQ. This chain's CDR3 is CASSLVGSGGNNEQFF. In DNA form, the CDR3 reads TGCGCCAGCAGCTTGGTTGGTAGCGGGGGGAACAATGAGCAGTTCTTC.

The rearrangement uses TRBV6-2 or TRBV6-3 and TRBJ1-2; D unresolved. From germline, CDR1 is MNHEY and CDR2 SVGEGT. The CDR3 covers 15 residues. Between the trimmed V and J ends, which lost 2 bases and 8 bases, there was a span of 18 bases. This CDR3 is CASSYARNIRRGYTF. The CDR3 DNA sequence: TGTGCCAGCAGTTACGCCAGAAACATACGGCGAGGCTACACCTTC.